The rows below give T cell receptor beta chains drawn from one sample of a study of T cell clonotyping in hematopoietic cell transplantation. Sequencing used immunoSEQ multiplex PCR; TCRdb keeps in-frame clones, though not all of them. The table lists fewer than 9,500 clones, roughly 93% of them singletons. Specimen: PBMCs, collected 100 days after allogeneic stem cell transplant. The receptors shown here come from a male patient aged 50 to 59 who had an allogeneic stem cell transplant from a related donor, so T cells may come from the graft donor. Some clones in this sample may be carry-over from other donors' samples. Both conserved end residues are part of each CDR3. D genes are given only for firm matches. Not every row has a clone size; where given, it reads once, few, many or a size class.

length | D | size | J | V | CDR3 | DNA
17 | TRBD1 | - | TRBJ2-2 | TRBV4-2 | CASSEDGTDPNTGELFF | TGTGCCAGCAGCGAAGATGGGACAGACCCGAACACCGGGGAGCTGTTTTTT
14 | TRBD1 | - | TRBJ2-5 | TRBV7-3 | CASSETGGRETQYF | TGTGCCAGCAGCGAAACAGGGGGTCGGGAGACCCAGTACTTC
14 | - | - | TRBJ2-5 | TRBV5-1 | CASRLLPNQETQYF | TGCGCCAGCAGGTTACTTCCGAACCAAGAGACCCAGTACTTC
16 | TRBD2 | - | TRBJ2-7 | TRBV7-2 | CASSVTSGSSSYEQYF | TGTGCCAGCAGCGTAACTAGCGGGAGCAGCTCCTACGAGCAGTACTTC
17 | TRBD1 | - | TRBJ1-5 | TRBV2 | CASSVGTGDLSNQPQHF | TGTGCCAGCAGCGTGGGGACAGGAGACCTTAGCAATCAGCCCCAGCATTTT
16 | - | - | TRBJ2-2 | TRBV4-1 | CASRLSPGASTGELFF | TGCGCCAGCAGGCTCAGCCCGGGGGCCAGCACCGGGGAGCTGTTTTTT
15 | - | - | TRBJ2-2 | TRBV5-1 | CASSFGGPNTGELFF | TGCGCCAGCAGCTTCGGGGGCCCGAACACCGGGGAGCTGTTTTTT
15 | TRBD1 | - | TRBJ1-6 | TRBV13 | CASSLRDRNNSPLHF | TGTGCCAGCAGCTTACGGGACAGGAATAATTCACCCCTCCACTTT
14 | TRBD1 | once | TRBJ2-1 | TRBV6-5 | CASSPTGTDNEQFF | TGTGCCAGCAGTCCCACCGGGACAGACAATGAGCAGTTCTTC
15 | - | - | TRBJ2-2 | TRBV5-1 | CASSKDRTNTGELFF | TGCGCCAGCAGCAAGGACAGAACGAACACCGGGGAGCTGTTTTTT
15 | TRBD1 | - | TRBJ1-2 | TRBV15 | CATSRPTTTGNGYTF | TGTGCCACCAGCAGACCAACCACGACAGGGAACGGCTACACCTTC
14 | TRBD1 | - | TRBJ2-1 | TRBV6-6 | CASSSRDRNNEQFF | TGTGCCAGCAGTTCCAGGGACAGGAACAATGAGCAGTTCTTC
13 | - | - | TRBJ2-2 | TRBV5-6 | CASSLGGPGELFF | TGTGCCAGCAGCTTAGGGGGACCCGGGGAGCTGTTTTTT
17 | - | - | TRBJ2-7 | TRBV13 | CASSMTGRDERSYEQYF | TGTGCCAGCAGCATGACAGGAAGAGACGAGCGCTCCTACGAGCAGTACTTC
11 | - | - | TRBJ2-7 | TRBV19 | CASSTPYEQYF | TGTGCCAGTAGTACCCCCTACGAGCAGTACTTC
13 | TRBD1 | - | TRBJ1-5 | TRBV6-5 | CASRTGDNQPQHF | TGTGCCAGCAGGACAGGGGACAATCAGCCCCAGCATTTT
15 | - | - | TRBJ2-2 | TRBV27 | CASSSRPADTGELFF | TGTGCCAGCAGTTCCCGACCCGCCGACACCGGGGAGCTGTTTTTT
16 | TRBD1 | - | TRBJ1-3 | TRBV7-2 | CASSIGTGGSGNTIYF | TGTGCCAGCAGCATCGGGACAGGGGGCTCTGGAAACACCATATATTTT
14 | - | - | TRBJ1-1 | TRBV9 | CASSVAQASTEAFF | TGTGCCAGCAGCGTAGCACAGGCGAGCACTGAAGCTTTCTTT
13 | - | - | TRBJ2-7 | TRBV28 | CAIQPTSSYEQYF | TGTGCCATCCAACCGACTAGCTCCTACGAGCAGTACTTC
13 | - | - | TRBJ2-1 | TRBV6-5 | CATGSGSYNEQFF | TGTGCCACCGGAAGCGGCTCCTACAATGAGCAGTTCTTC
11 | TRBD1 | - | TRBJ1-6 | TRBV19 | CASSIGQGVHF | TGTGCCAGTAGTATCGGACAGGGTGTCCACTTT
16 | - | - | TRBJ2-3 | TRBV9 | CASSGGGTLYTDTQYF | TGTGCCAGCAGCGGAGGAGGAACTCTATACACAGATACGCAGTATTTT
15 | - | - | TRBJ2-3 | TRBV15 | CATSRDPRYTDTQYF | TGTGCCACCAGCCGGGACCCGCGCTACACAGATACGCAGTATTTT
12 | TRBD2 | - | TRBJ2-1 | TRBV29-1 | CSVARPVAGQFF | TGCAGCGTCGCCCGGCCCGTAGCGGGTCAGTTCTTC
15 | - | - | TRBJ2-7 | TRBV19 | CASSDSGQTAYEQYF | TGTGCCAGTAGTGATTCAGGACAGACCGCCTACGAGCAGTACTTC
14 | TRBD1 | - | TRBJ2-7 | TRBV10-2 | CASSKPGQGSEQYF | TGCGCCAGCAGCAAACCCGGACAGGGCAGCGAGCAGTACTTC
15 | - | once | TRBJ2-1 | TRBV28 | CASSRTESSYNEQFF | TGTGCCAGCAGTCGGACAGAGAGCTCCTACAATGAGCAGTTCTTC
14 | TRBD1 | once | TRBJ2-1 | TRBV7-2 | CASSTGTGGREQFF | TGTGCCAGCAGCACAGGGACAGGGGGAAGGGAGCAGTTCTTC